The clone carrying this T cell receptor (beta chain) rates as hyperexpanded. The data are from a study of blood T cell repertoires in COVID-19. The repertoire was sequenced with immunoSEQ multiplex PCR; TCRdb's copy has only in-frame clones and lacks some. The sample has around 160,000 clones, around 82% seen once. This sequence originates from a human donor with acute or convalescent COVID-19. The donor label of this sample is uncertain. Specimen: peripheral blood.

The CDR3 reads CATSGDRGPSMRGYTF. The CDR3 DNA follows: TGTGCCACCAGCGGCGACAGGGGGCCGTCTATGCGTGGCTACACCTTC. V is TRBV15 and J is TRBJ1-2, with TRBD1 identical over 10 bases. The CDR3 runs to 16 residues. CDR1 LNHNV and CDR2 YYDKDF come from the germline V gene (reference sequence). The V segment lost 5 bases and the J segment 7 bases; nucleotides outside the gene matches: 13. The full variable domain, in which reference TRBV15 and TRBJ1-2 provide the parts outside the CDR3, is DAMVIQNPRYQVTQFGKPVTLSCSQTLNHNVMYWYQQKSSQAPKLLFHYYDKDFNNEADTPDNFQSRRPNTSFCFLDIRSPGLGDTAMYLCATSGDRGPSMRGYTFGSGTRLTVV.